The next 20 T cell receptor beta chains were all read from a single sample in a study. TCRdb reprocessed the RT-PCR reads via MiXCR and lists one record per CDR3 protein. The sample has hundreds of thousands of distinct CDR3 sequences, around 14% seen once. The sample consisted of memory CD4+ T cells from blood. Every receptor here comes from a female donor in good health, serving as a healthy control.

The rearrangement uses TRBV20-1 and TRBJ2-2; D unresolved. This CDR3 spans 14 amino acids. CDR1 is DFQATT, CDR2 SNEGSKA, per germline (reference sequence). Trimming took 1 base from V and 3 from J, leaving 9 bases between them. CDR3 DNA: TGCAGTGCTAGAGCTGGCGGCGACACCGGGGAGCTGTTTTTT. It yields the protein CSARAGGDTGELFF.

This clonotype appeared a few times. This chain joins TRBV24-1 and TRBJ2-5; 12 positions match TRBD2. Germline V gene lookup returns CDR1 KGHDR and CDR2 SFDVKD. The CDR3 is made up of 16 amino acids. V trimming: 3 bases; J trimming: 5 bases; junction bases outside the gene matches: 6. This CDR3 reads CATSDPSGRAWETQYF. The CDR3 nucleotides are TGTGCCACCAGTGATCCTAGCGGGAGGGCCTGGGAGACCCAGTACTTC.

The sample holds a few counts of this clonotype. V usage is TRBV18 and J usage is TRBJ1-5, with D possibly matching TRBD1 (5 bases). Per germline, CDR1 KGHSH and CDR2 LQKENI. The V and J ends lost 3 bases and 3 bases respectively, with 12 bases between them. CDR3 length: 15 residues. The CDR3: CASSPSQGNNQPQHF. The CDR3 nucleotides are TGTGCCAGCTCACCTTCGCAGGGTAACAATCAGCCCCAGCATTTT.

This clonotype was counted a few times. This chain links TRBV20-1 with TRBJ2-3, with 10 bases matching TRBD2. Germline V lookup: CDR1 DFQATT, CDR2 SNEGSKA (reference sequence). The V segment lost 5 bases and the J segment 1 base; nucleotides outside the gene matches: 6. The CDR3 has 15 amino acids. The CDR3 nucleotides read TGCAGTGCTGGGGATACTAGCGGGGGCACAGATACGCAGTATTTT. This codes for CSAGDTSGGTDTQYF.

This clonotype was counted many times. The chain joins TRBV9 to TRBJ1-2; D not resolved. The V end lost 0 bases, the J end lost 3 bases, and 12 bases lay between the germline ends. The germline V gene encodes CDR1 SGDLS and CDR2 YYNGEE. This CDR3 has 15 residues. The CDR3 loop is CASSVGPGEDYGYTF. CDR3 DNA sequence: TGTGCCAGCAGCGTAGGGCCCGGGGAGGACTATGGCTACACCTTC.

This clonotype was observed a few times. The chain is built from TRBV11-2 and TRBJ2-2, with D hard to call. Germline loops: CDR1 SGHAT, CDR2 FQNNGV. The CDR3 length is 14 residues. V lost 3 bases, J lost 1 base, and 6 bases lay in between. The DNA of the CDR3 is TGTGCCAGCAGCTTCGTGGAGAACACCGGGGAGCTGTTTTTT. Its translation is CASSFVENTGELFF.

This clonotype was seen at least ten times. The gene calls are TRBV29-1 and TRBJ1-1; no firm D call. In germline, CDR1 is SQVTM, CDR2 ANQGSEA. The CDR3 contains 12 residues. V gave up 3 bases and J gave up 0 bases, with 5 bases separating them. CDR3 residues: CSVEGVNTEAFF. The CDR3 coding sequence is TGCAGCGTTGAGGGAGTGAACACTGAAGCTTTCTTT.

This clonotype was found many times. J is TRBJ2-1 and V is TRBV9; possibly TRBD1 or TRBD2 for D (5 bases each). The germline CDR1 and CDR2 sequences are SGDLS and YYNGEE. Trimming removed 5 bases from V and 8 bases from J, with 11 bases in between. This CDR3 has 12 amino acids. The CDR3 bases are TGTGCCAGCAGGGGGGTCAAGGATGAGCAGTTCTTC. It is translated as CASRGVKDEQFF. Complete variable domain (other parts from reference TRBV9 and TRBJ2-1): DSGVTQTPKHLITATGQRVTLRCSPRSGDLSVYWYQQSLDQGLQFLIQYYNGEERAKGNILERFSAQQFPDLHSELNLSSLELGDSALYFCASRGVKDEQFFGPGTRLTVL.

Regarding this clonotype: A much larger clonotype is one base distant, so this may be a read error. The rearrangement links TRBV10-3 to TRBJ2-2; D is ambiguous. The germline V gene has CDR1 ENHRY and CDR2 SYGVKD. V was trimmed by 3 bases and J by 5 bases, leaving 4 bases between them. CDR3 size: 12 residues. The CDR3 nucleotides are TGTGCCATCAGTGAACAAACCGGGGAGCTGTTTTTT. Protein sequence: CAISEQTGELFF.

This clonotype was detected ten times or more. V usage is TRBV20-1 and J usage is TRBJ2-3; D perhaps matches TRBD2 (5 bases). Deletions cut 2 bases from V and 2 bases from J, with 11 bases between. This CDR3 region has 14 residues. Germline values: CDR1 DFQATT, CDR2 SNEGSKA (reference sequence). The CDR3 sequence is CSARRDPTTDTQYF. The CDR3 nucleotides are TGCAGTGCTAGACGGGATCCTACCACAGATACGCAGTATTTT.

The rearrangement uses TRBV20-1 and TRBJ2-1, with a tentative D call TRBD2 (7 bases). The V end lost 4 bases, the J end lost 7 bases, and 20 bases lay between the germline ends. Looked up from germline, CDR1 is DFQATT and CDR2 is SNEGSKA (reference sequence). The CDR3 totals 15 residues. This CDR3 reads CSAIGGADTLNEQFF. Written as DNA, the CDR3 is TGCAGTGCTATAGGGGGGGCCGACACGCTAAATGAGCAGTTCTTC.

The gene calls are TRBV27 and TRBJ2-6; D tentatively reads TRBD1 or TRBD2 (5 bases each). Trimming shortened V by 6 bases and J by 2 bases, and 14 bases separated the two germline ends. The CDR3 totals 16 residues. CDR1 MNHEY and CDR2 SMNVEV come from the germline V gene (reference sequence). This CDR3 reads CASRVLRGAGANVLTF. As DNA, the CDR3 is TGTGCCAGCAGAGTGCTACGGGGCGCTGGGGCCAACGTCCTGACTTTC.

This clonotype has at least ten counts. The chain carries TRBV5-6 and TRBJ2-3, with no clear D. Per the germline V gene, CDR1 is SGHDT and CDR2 is YYEEEE. V was cut by 3 bases and J by 5 bases, with 16 bases left in between. CDR3 length equals 15 residues. CDR3: CASSSTSRAQDTQYF. CDR3 DNA: TGTGCCAGCAGCTCTACTTCCCGGGCCCAAGATACGCAGTATTTT.

This clonotype was observed a few times. The chain recombines TRBV6-5 with TRBJ2-7, with 7 nucleotides matching TRBD2. CDR3 length: 14 residues. CDR1 and CDR2 (germline): MNHEY, SVGAGI. V dropped 2 bases and J dropped 3; count of bases not matched to a gene: 4. In DNA, the CDR3 is TGTGCCAGCAGTTACGCGGCGGGAGTCTACGAGCAGTACTTC. Residues: CASSYAAGVYEQYF.

This clonotype was counted between two and nine times. The chain couples TRBV7-2 to TRBJ1-2; a weak D match, TRBD1 (6 bases). This CDR3 comprises 16 residues. Germline V CDR1 and CDR2: SGHTA, FQGNSA. V gave up 5 bases and J gave up 2 bases, with 18 bases separating them. Here the CDR3 reads CASSPPGGRGNYGYTF. CDR3 bases: TGTGCCAGCAGCCCCCCGGGTGGAAGGGGGAACTATGGCTACACCTTC.

There are a few counts of this clonotype. The chain links TRBV12-3 or TRBV12-4 to TRBJ1-1; no firm D call. V was clipped by 1 base and J by 0 bases, with 9 bases between them. CDR3 length: 15 amino acids. The DNA of the CDR3 is TGTGCCAGCAGTTTAGAGGTCCAAGTGAACACTGAAGCTTTCTTT. Translated, it gives CASSLEVQVNTEAFF.

The genes are TRBV5-1 and TRBJ1-2, with a tentative D call TRBD1 (6 bases). This CDR3 is 15 amino acids long. The V gene lost 4 bases and the J gene lost 6 bases, with 19 bases spanning the gap. Germline CDR1 and CDR2: SGHRS and YFSETQ. The CDR3 spells CASSRRQAVENGYTF. The DNA for the CDR3 is TGCGCCAGCAGCCGCAGACAGGCCGTTGAGAATGGCTACACCTTC.

This clonotype was detected a few times. The chain links TRBV30 to TRBJ1-2; tentative D call: TRBD1 (6 bases). This CDR3 contains 15 residues. Germline CDR1 reads GTSNPN; CDR2 reads SVGIG (reference sequence). The V and J ends lost 4 bases and 3 bases respectively, with 18 bases between them. The chain's CDR3 is CAWTRGGIGDYGYTF. The CDR3 coding sequence is TGTGCCTGGACGAGAGGGGGAATAGGAGACTATGGCTACACCTTC.

This clonotype has just a few counts. The chain uses TRBV5-1 and TRBJ2-3; 8 nucleotides match TRBD1. V was pared by 6 bases and J by 6 bases, with 6 bases of the junction left unmatched. CDR3 length: 13 residues. Germline V CDR1 and CDR2: SGHRS, YFSETQ. The CDR3 nucleotides are TGCGCCAGCAAGACAGGGGTGGGTGATACGCAGTATTTT. Its protein product is CASKTGVGDTQYF.

The chain employs TRBV5-1 and TRBJ1-1; a possible D gene is TRBD1 (5 bases). The CDR3 spans 14 residues. V was clipped by 5 bases and J by 7 bases, with 18 bases between them. Germline-derived CDR1 and CDR2 are SGHRS and YFSETQ. The CDR3 protein is CASRGVTGALEAFF. The CDR3, as DNA: TGCGCCAGCAGGGGGGTCACTGGGGCCCTTGAAGCTTTCTTT.